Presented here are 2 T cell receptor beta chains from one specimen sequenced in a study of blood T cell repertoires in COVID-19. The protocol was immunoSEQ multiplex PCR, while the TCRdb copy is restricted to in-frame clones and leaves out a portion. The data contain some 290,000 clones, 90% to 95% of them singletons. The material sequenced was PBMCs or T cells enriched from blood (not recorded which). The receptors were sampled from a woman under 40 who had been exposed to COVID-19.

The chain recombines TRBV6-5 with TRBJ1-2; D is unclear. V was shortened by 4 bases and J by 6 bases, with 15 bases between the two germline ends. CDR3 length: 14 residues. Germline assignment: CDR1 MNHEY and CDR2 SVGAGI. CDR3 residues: CASSSPPVDDGYTF. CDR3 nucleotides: TGTGCCAGCAGTTCCCCCCCGGTAGATGATGGCTACACCTTC.

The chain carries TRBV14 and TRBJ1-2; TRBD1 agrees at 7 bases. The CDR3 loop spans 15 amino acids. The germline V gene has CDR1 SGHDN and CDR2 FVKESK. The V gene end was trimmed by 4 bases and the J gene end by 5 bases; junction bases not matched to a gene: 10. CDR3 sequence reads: CASSLKNQGGYGYTF. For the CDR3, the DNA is TGTGCCAGCAGCCTTAAGAATCAGGGGGGATATGGCTACACCTTC.